The TCR beta chain under discussion was sequenced for a study of blood T cell repertoires in COVID-19. Assay used: immunoSEQ multiplex PCR; TCRdb lists only in-frame clones, some missing. This sample has about 130,000 clones, with approximately 85% found just once. This clone was observed a handful of times. The CDR3 has 15 amino acids. Germline CDR1 DFQATT, CDR2 SNEGSKA (reference sequence). V was trimmed by 3 bases and J by 2 bases, leaving 17 bases between them. This sequence originates from a man aged 30-40 years with COVID-19, enrolled during active disease. The sequenced sample consisted of peripheral blood. The chain employs TRBV20-1 and TRBJ2-7; D is ambiguous. CDR3 sequence: CSASSPTDPTYEQYF. CDR3 DNA: TGCAGTGCTAGTTCCCCGACTGATCCTACCTACGAGCAGTACTTC.